The clone carrying this T cell receptor (beta chain) was found a few times. The antigen is not known. This specimen comes from a study of T cells after yellow fever vaccination. The wider study: Fractions containing few cells were prepared with SMART-Seq v4 Ultra Low Input. Study-wide points: Reappearance after the booster was seen for most primary-vaccination clones, at 96% CD4 and 70% to 90% CD8. A secondary response was less intense yet reached its peak sooner, at day 5 versus 15.

This CDR3 contains 17 residues. V dropped 3 bases and J dropped 0; count of bases not matched to a gene: 5. Germline CDR1 SGHVS, CDR2 FQNEAQ. UMIs were added to TCR cDNA along with a universal primer site when it was made by 5'RACE template switching. In TCRdb, the 5' RACE reads were re-called with MiXCR into one record per CDR3 protein. The sample lists approximately 330,000 distinct CDR3 sequences, 4.1% occurring once. The clonotype comes from a man aged 18 to 29 who received the YFV17D yellow fever vaccine. The chain combines TRBV7-8 with TRBJ2-6; 7 positions match TRBD1. The specimen comprised PBMCs, sampled 5 days after the yellow fever booster vaccination. The CDR3 DNA follows: TGTGCCAGCAGCTTGGACTCAGGGGGCTCTGGGGCCAACGTCCTGACTTTC. This gives the protein CASSLDSGGSGANVLTF.